These T cell receptor beta chains were read from a single sample in a study of CD8+ T cells in alopecia areata. Method: immunoSEQ multiplex PCR; TCRdb's copy keeps in-frame clones and lacks some. The sample includes approximately 150,000 clones, about 85% of them seen just once. The sample was CD8+ T cells sorted from blood, taken at week 4, from a patient treated with tofacitinib. The receptors come from a human donor with alopecia areata. Both conserved end residues are part of each CDR3. D genes are given only for firm matches. Clone size, where shown, is once, few, many, or a class for clones that have expanded.

clone_size j_call d_call v_call cdr3_aa cdr3_nt
- TRBJ2-7 TRBD2 TRBV13 CASNNTGTSGAYEQYF TGTGCCAGCAACAATACCGGGACTAGCGGGGCCTACGAGCAGTACTTC
- TRBJ2-7 - TRBV29-1 CSVEYYRESSYEQYF TGCAGCGTGGAATACTACAGGGAAAGCTCCTACGAGCAGTACTTC
- TRBJ2-7 TRBD1 TRBV28 CASRTGGYEQYF TGTGCCAGCAGGACAGGGGGCTACGAGCAGTACTTC
- TRBJ1-5 - TRBV7-9 CASSDSGQFNQPQHF TGTGCCAGCAGCGACAGCGGCCAGTTCAATCAGCCCCAGCATTTT
- TRBJ2-7 TRBD1 TRBV13 CASSGAPGGSVEQYF TGTGCCAGCAGTGGGGCGCCAGGGGGCTCAGTCGAGCAGTACTTC
- TRBJ2-7 TRBD2 TRBV5-1 CASGEGLAGSYEQYF TGCGCCAGCGGCGAAGGGCTAGCGGGCTCCTACGAGCAGTACTTC
- TRBJ1-5 - TRBV30 CAWSVGQGSQPQHF TGTGCCTGGAGTGTGGGGCAGGGAAGTCAGCCCCAGCATTTT
- TRBJ2-2 TRBD1 TRBV7-9 CASSSGQASTGELFF TGTGCCAGCAGCTCGGGACAGGCCTCCACCGGGGAGCTGTTTTTT
- TRBJ2-3 TRBD2 TRBV29-1 CSGSREDTDTQYF TGCAGCGGGTCACGGGAGGACACAGATACGCAGTATTTT
once TRBJ1-1 - TRBV29-1 CSVVITEAFF TGCAGCGTTGTGATCACTGAAGCTTTCTTT
- TRBJ2-2 - TRBV29-1 CSVEVGPGTGELFF TGCAGCGTTGAAGTTGGTCCGGGAACCGGGGAGCTGTTTTTT
- TRBJ2-3 TRBD2 TRBV10-3 CAISEISGRSKDTQYF TGTGCCATCAGTGAGATTAGCGGGAGGAGTAAGGATACGCAGTATTTT
- TRBJ1-2 TRBD1 TRBV30 CAWGTGGTDGYTF TGTGCCTGGGGGACAGGGGGTACGGATGGCTACACCTTC
few TRBJ1-1 - TRBV12-5 CASGDRAFF TGTGCTAGTGGTGACAGGGCTTTCTTT
- TRBJ2-1 - TRBV19 CASSIAPRGVNEQFF TGTGCCAGTAGTATAGCGCCCAGGGGAGTGAATGAGCAGTTCTTC
- TRBJ1-1 - TRBV5-6 CASSYGTISGAFF TGTGCCAGCAGCTACGGGACCATAAGCGGAGCTTTCTTT
- TRBJ2-5 TRBD1 TRBV7-9 CASSRGTGGESETQYF TGTGCCAGCAGCCGAGGGACAGGGGGCGAGTCGGAGACCCAGTACTTC
- TRBJ2-5 - TRBV6-5 CASSYVRPPSGETQYF TGTGCCAGCAGTTACGTCCGACCCCCATCCGGAGAGACCCAGTACTTC
- TRBJ2-5 TRBD2 TRBV10-3 CAISDRLAGRETQYF TGTGCCATCAGTGATCGACTAGCGGGGAGAGAGACCCAGTACTTC
once TRBJ1-2 - TRBV23-1 CASSRASSSGYTF TGCGCCAGCAGTCGAGCCTCCTCAAGCGGCTACACCTTC
- TRBJ2-7 - TRBV21-1 CASSPTMDYEQYF TGTGCCAGCAGCCCTACGATGGATTACGAGCAGTACTTC
- TRBJ2-3 - TRBV11-2 CASSLRSTDTQYF TGTGCCAGCAGCTTAAGGTCCACAGATACGCAGTATTTT
- TRBJ1-4 - TRBV7-6 CASIPGESEKLFF TGTGCCAGCATCCCAGGGGAGAGCGAAAAACTGTTTTTT